Below are 29 T cell receptor beta chains sequenced from a single sample in a study of long-term antiretroviral therapy in people with HIV. Researchers report immunoSEQ v3.0 was run at survey level. Only in-frame clones appear in the TCRdb table, and some are missing; sequencing was by immunoSEQ multiplex PCR. The repertoire holds 30,000 to 40,000 clones, approximately 83% seen once, with roughly 7.3% in the top ten. Material: unsorted PBMCs, obtained 0.4 years before starting antiretroviral therapy. The receptors shown here come from a man younger than 35 with HIV.

The chain carries TRBV5-1 and TRBJ1-5, with D possibly matching TRBD1 (5 bases). CDR1 and CDR2 (germline): SGHRS, YFSETQ. The CDR3 consists of 15 residues. Trimming took 4 bases from V and 3 from J, leaving 14 bases between them. The CDR3 bases are TGCGCCAGCAGCCCCATCGGGGGGAACAATCAGCCCCAGCATTTT. Translated, it gives CASSPIGGNNQPQHF.

The chain employs TRBV27 and TRBJ1-1; D gene ambiguous. V lost 3 bases and J 0 bases, leaving 11 bases between the germline ends. The CDR3 spans 15 residues. Per the germline V gene, CDR1 is MNHEY and CDR2 is SMNVEV (reference sequence). The CDR3 bases are TGTGCCAGCAGTTTCGCGGTGGGTTTGAACACTGAAGCTTTCTTT. It encodes CASSFAVGLNTEAFF.

V gene TRBV27 combines with J gene TRBJ2-2, with D perhaps matching TRBD1 (6 bases). CDR3 length equals 15 residues. V was cut by 7 bases and J by 4 bases, with 16 bases left in between. Germline V lookup: CDR1 MNHEY, CDR2 SMNVEV (reference sequence). The CDR3 loop reads CASNTTGKCTGELFF. The CDR3 bases are TGTGCCAGCAACACTACAGGGAAATGCACCGGGGAGCTGTTTTTT.

V and J are TRBV29-1 and TRBJ1-2, with D perhaps TRBD1 (6 bases). CDR1 and CDR2 (germline): SQVTM, ANQGSEA. Trimming removed 2 bases from V and 8 bases from J, with 12 bases in between. The CDR3 spans 12 residues. This CDR3 reads CSVESVTGGYTF. CDR3 DNA: TGCAGCGTTGAATCCGTAACAGGGGGCTACACCTTC.

The chain has TRBV28 and TRBJ2-5; no clear D gene. Germline V gene sequence: CDR1 MDHEN, CDR2 SYDVKM. This CDR3 region has 12 residues. V gave up 2 bases and J gave up 5 bases, with 6 bases separating them. The CDR3 coding sequence is TGTGCCAGCAGTTTAATAGGGGAGACCCAGTACTTC. It translates to CASSLIGETQYF.

The chain links TRBV30 to TRBJ2-1, with D perhaps TRBD1 or TRBD2 (5 bases each). Germline V gene data show CDR1 as GTSNPN and CDR2 as SVGIG (reference sequence). V lost 0 bases and J 4 bases, leaving 16 bases between the germline ends. The length of the CDR3 is 16 residues. The CDR3 DNA reads TGTGCCTGGAGTGTACGAGGGGCCTCAAATTACAATGAGCAGTTCTTC. The encoded protein is CAWSVRGASNYNEQFF.

The chain links TRBV7-2 to TRBJ2-1; possibly TRBD1 or TRBD2 for D (5 bases each). Germline loops: CDR1 SGHTA, CDR2 FQGNSA. This CDR3 has 15 amino acids. With 5 bases removed from V and 0 bases from J, the gap between germline ends came to 11 bases. CDR3 region: CASSQGPGSYNEQFF. The CDR3 region has the DNA TGTGCCAGCAGCCAGGGACCCGGCTCCTACAATGAGCAGTTCTTC.

The chain combines TRBV27 with TRBJ2-3; D remains unclear. V gave up 2 bases and J gave up 4 bases, with 10 bases separating them. Germline V lookup: CDR1 MNHEY, CDR2 SMNVEV (reference sequence). CDR3 length equals 14 residues. CDR3: CASSLKGPPDTQYF. CDR3 in DNA: TGTGCCAGCAGTTTAAAGGGTCCCCCAGATACGCAGTATTTT.

In this sample, this clone turned up once. J is TRBJ2-3 and V is TRBV9; D assignment may be TRBD1 or TRBD2 (5 bases each). The germline gives CDR1 SGDLS, CDR2 YYNGEE. The CDR3 extends over 16 amino acids. V was cut by 0 bases and J by 2 bases, with 13 bases left in between. The CDR3 bases are TGTGCCAGCAGCGTAGTATTCCAGGGACCCACAGATACGCAGTATTTT. It yields the protein CASSVVFQGPTDTQYF.

The chain employs TRBV2 and TRBJ1-3, with no clear D. V shed 4 bases and J shed 0 bases, with 10 bases lying between them. The CDR3 loop spans 15 amino acids. Germline-derived CDR1 and CDR2 are SNHLY and FYNNEI. The CDR3 region is CASSVRGNSGNTIYF. The CDR3 DNA is TGTGCCAGCAGTGTTCGGGGAAACTCTGGAAACACCATATATTTT.

The chain links TRBV1 to TRBJ2-1. TRBV1 is assigned pseudogene status. The CDR3 spans 15 residues. The CDR3 sequence is CTSSQGDRADNEQFF. CDR3 bases: TGCACCAGCAGCCAAGGGGACCGGGCCGACAATGAGCAGTTCTTC.

The chain joins TRBV18 to TRBJ2-2, with D perhaps matching TRBD2 (6 bases). Germline V CDR1 and CDR2: KGHSH, LQKENI. The CDR3 runs 15 residues. Trimming left V 3 bases short and J 4 bases short, with 12 bases between. The CDR3 region has the DNA TGTGCCAGCTCACCCGCGGGACCGGGCACCGGGGAGCTGTTTTTT. Amino acids: CASSPAGPGTGELFF.

The chain is built from TRBV5-1 and TRBJ1-2; TRBD1 matches at 7 bases. V was clipped by 4 bases and J by 5 bases; unmatched bases: 11. This CDR3 region has 15 residues. CDR1 is SGHRS and CDR2 is YFSETQ in the germline V gene. The CDR3 coding sequence is TGCGCCAGCAGCCCGGAAGGACAGGTTGAATATGGCTACACCTTC. It specifies CASSPEGQVEYGYTF.

The chain is built from TRBV29-1 and TRBJ2-7, with D hard to call. This CDR3 has 14 amino acids. Germline assignment: CDR1 SQVTM and CDR2 ANQGSEA. V was clipped by 0 bases and J by 6 bases, with 15 bases between them. This CDR3 reads CSVEDSFVPGEQYF. In nucleotides, the CDR3 is TGCAGCGTTGAAGACTCCTTCGTCCCGGGCGAGCAGTACTTC.

The chain couples TRBV19 to TRBJ1-1; 10 bases map to TRBD1. CDR1 is LNHDA and CDR2 is SQIVND in the germline V gene (reference sequence). The V and J ends lost 4 bases and 4 bases, in that order; junction bases with no gene match: 9. This CDR3 contains 16 residues. DNA of the CDR3: TGTGCCAGTAGTACCCGGGACAGGGGAGGAGGCACTGAAGCTTTCTTT. This gives the protein CASSTRDRGGGTEAFF. Complete variable domain (other parts from reference TRBV19 and TRBJ1-1): DGGITQSPKYLFRKEGQNVTLSCEQNLNHDAMYWYRQDPGQGLRLIYYSQIVNDFQKGDIAEGYSVSREKKESFPLTVTSAQKNPTAFYLCASSTRDRGGGTEAFFGQGTRLTVV.

J is TRBJ2-7 and V is TRBV10-2; no clear D. The length of the CDR3 is 11 residues. In germline, CDR1 is WSHSY, CDR2 SAAADI. V lost 9 bases, J lost 9 bases, and 15 bases lay in between. The CDR3 bases are TGCGCCAGTCAGACCCTTGATGTGCAGTACTTC. This encodes CASQTLDVQYF.

V usage is TRBV7-9 and J usage is TRBJ2-1, with D possibly matching TRBD1 (6 bases). V gave up 9 bases and J gave up 4 bases, with 16 bases separating them. This CDR3 has 14 amino acids. From germline, CDR1 is SEHNR and CDR2 FQNEAQ (reference sequence). Written as DNA, the CDR3 is TGTGCCAGTGACTACAGGGCGATATACAATGAGCAGTTCTTC. Protein sequence: CASDYRAIYNEQFF.

The chain uses TRBV10-3 and TRBJ2-3; 12 bases are a match to TRBD2. This CDR3 comprises 17 residues. The J segment lost 1 base and the V segment lost 3 bases, leaving 5 bases of the junction unmatched. Germline CDR1 and CDR2: ENHRY and SYGVKD. DNA for the CDR3: TGTGCCATCAGTGAATCGTGGACTAGCGGGGGCACAGATACGCAGTATTTT. Translated: CAISESWTSGGTDTQYF.

V usage is TRBV28 and J usage is TRBJ1-1; D is uncertain. V lost 5 bases and J 0 bases, leaving 7 bases between the germline ends. CDR1 MDHEN and CDR2 SYDVKM come from the germline V gene. There are 13 residues in the CDR3. CDR3 sequence reads: CASSEDMNTEAFF. The CDR3 DNA reads as TGTGCCAGCAGTGAAGACATGAACACTGAAGCTTTCTTT.

This clone was counted once. V gene TRBV7-3 combines with J gene TRBJ2-7; 9 bases are a match to TRBD2. Germline CDR1 reads SGHTA; CDR2 reads FQGTGA. The CDR3 sequence is 18 residues long. Trimming at V came to 11 bases and at J to 0 bases, leaving 20 bases not matched to a gene. CDR3 nucleotide sequence: TGTGCCGGAGTAGAGAGGGCTAGCGGGGCGTGTCTCTCCTACGAGCAGTACTTC. Translation: CAGVERASGACLSYEQYF.

Comments on this clone: The germline gene is not matched at one end of the junction; a read error may be the cause. The chain recombines TRBV5-4 with TRBJ2-7; D gene ambiguous. Germline V lookup: CDR1 SGHNT, CDR2 YYREEE (reference sequence). This CDR3 has 16 residues. In DNA, the CDR3 is TGCGCCAGCAGCCAAGGGCCCAGCGAAGGTATGGACGAGCAGTACTTC. Translating gives CASSQGPSEGMDEQYF.

This clone turned up a few times. The chain links TRBV27 to TRBJ2-7; tentatively, D is TRBD2 (6 bases). The V gene lost 0 bases and the J gene lost 5 bases, with 14 bases spanning the gap. Germline-derived CDR1 and CDR2 are MNHEY and SMNVEV (reference sequence). This CDR3 spans 15 amino acids. CDR3 protein: CASSLSEGFPHEQYF. The CDR3 region has the DNA TGTGCCAGCAGTTTATCGGAGGGGTTTCCCCACGAGCAGTACTTC.

The chain combines TRBV29-1 with TRBJ2-7; TRBD2 agrees at 7 bases. The ends lost 1 base at V and 3 bases at J; junction bases unmatched: 9. The CDR3 has 15 amino acids. CDR1 and CDR2 from the germline V gene are SQVTM and ANQGSEA. CDR3 nucleotides: TGCAGCGTTGAAGGCCCCCGCGGGGGTGGCTACGAGCAGTACTTC. Its translation is CSVEGPRGGGYEQYF.

The CDR3 DNA reads as TGTGCCTGCCCGGTAGGCCCAGATACGCAGTATTTT. It specifies CACPVGPDTQYF. This rearrangement joins TRBV30 to TRBJ2-3; no clear D. This CDR3 region has 12 residues. Looked up from germline, CDR1 is GTSNPN and CDR2 is SVGIG (reference sequence). Trimming took off 6 bases at V and 4 bases at J, with 11 bases between the two ends.

The V and J genes are TRBV7-6 and TRBJ2-7, with D possibly called TRBD1 or TRBD2 (7 bases each). The V gene's germline CDR1 is SGHVS and CDR2 FNYEAQ. Trimming shortened V by 5 bases and J by 4 bases, and 15 bases separated the two germline ends. CDR3 length: 14 amino acids. In nucleotides, the CDR3 is TGTGCCAGCAGCCCTGGGGGGGACAGATACGAGCAGTACTTC. It translates to CASSPGGDRYEQYF. Supplemented by reference TRBV7-6 and TRBJ2-7, the full variable domain reads GAGVSQSPRYKVTKRGQDVALRCDPISGHVSLYWYRQALGQGPEFLTYFNYEAQQDKSGLPNDRFSAERPEGSISTLTIQRTEQRDSAMYRCASSPGGDRYEQYFGPGTRLTVT.

The chain links TRBV7-9 to TRBJ1-6; D unresolved. The CDR3 covers 17 residues. V was shortened by 5 bases and J by 0 bases, with 14 bases between the two germline ends. CDR1 is SEHNR and CDR2 is FQNEAQ in the germline V gene (reference sequence). CDR3 region: CASSLDPRSSYNSPLHF. Written as DNA, the CDR3 is TGTGCCAGCAGCCTCGATCCCCGGAGCTCCTATAATTCACCCCTCCACTTT.

This chain links TRBV11-2 with TRBJ2-4, with D perhaps matching TRBD1 or TRBD2 (5 bases each). The CDR3 totals 14 residues. V lost 5 bases and J lost 6, with 14 bases in between. The germline gives CDR1 SGHAT, CDR2 FQNNGV. For the CDR3, the DNA is TGTGCCAGCAGCCATAGGGACGAAGGAAACATTCAGTACTTC. Translation gives CASSHRDEGNIQYF.

The genes are TRBV6-5 and TRBJ2-7, with 8 bases identical to TRBD1. CDR3 length equals 14 residues. The trim removed 6 bases at V and 4 bases at J, leaving 8 bases unmatched. Germline CDR1 reads MNHEY; CDR2 reads SVGAGI. CDR3 DNA sequence: TGTGCCAGCAGCCGACAGGGGTTAGGTTACGAGCAGTACTTC. Translation gives CASSRQGLGYEQYF.

CDR3 DNA sequence: TGTGCCAGCGCCGAGGTGACGAACTCCTACGAGCAGTACTTC. This encodes CASAEVTNSYEQYF. This chain links TRBV2 with TRBJ2-7; D not resolved. Trimming stripped 8 bases from V and 0 bases from J, with 14 bases between. Germline-derived CDR1 and CDR2 are SNHLY and FYNNEI. There are 14 residues in the CDR3.